The present T cell receptor beta chain was sequenced within a study of STAT5B mutations in CD4+ large granular lymphocyte leukemia. Original analysis: Lowest detectable productive clonotype frequency was 2.59 x 10-5. Sequencing was performed with immunoSEQ multiplex PCR; in TCRdb, only in-frame clones are kept and a portion is missing. The DNA gave D and trimming, while V, J and clone size come from that table. Of roughly 32,000 clones in the sample, roughly 72% were seen once. As regards this clone: Antigen specificity is unknown.

V lost 6 bases, J lost 4 bases, and 15 bases lay in between. Germline V gene sequence: CDR1 MNHNS, CDR2 SASEGT. The length of the CDR3 is 15 residues. Findings and caveats of the study: Top patient clones used TRBV06 genes more often: 8/27 versus 2/35 in controls. No patients shared main leukemic clonotypes, though roughly 27% appeared at low frequency elsewhere.

The chain employs TRBV6-1 and TRBJ1-4; D not certain. This TCR was sampled from a human donor in good health. The specimen was CD4+ T cells from blood buffy coats. The CDR3 protein is CASRYRHQVNEKLFF. In nucleotides, the CDR3 is TGTGCCAGCAGGTACCGACACCAGGTTAATGAAAAACTGTTTTTT.